The next 20 T cell receptor beta chains were all read from a single sample in a study of identical twins. MiXCR was run by TCRdb on the 5' RACE reads, yielding one entry per CDR3 protein. The repertoire holds a few hundred thousand distinct CDR3 sequences, around 24% seen once, with 2.9% in the top ten. The same data also went into a second study, on T cells expressing NK-cell markers.

The material sequenced was CD4+ T cells sorted from blood. These TCRs come from a woman between 18 and 29 years old in good health.

This clonotype occurred a few times. The chain carries TRBV4-1 and TRBJ2-1; the D gene is possibly TRBD2 (6 bases). V lost 4 bases, J lost 3 bases, and 13 bases lay in between. The CDR3 is made up of 15 amino acids. Germline CDR1 reads MGHRA; CDR2 reads YSYEKL. CDR3 nucleotide sequence: TGCGCCAGCAGCCCCGGGGGACGGCTCTACAATGAGCAGTTCTTC. This gives the protein CASSPGGRLYNEQFF.

The chain uses TRBV20-1 and TRBJ2-3; D not resolved. The V end was cut by 6 bases, the J end by 2 bases, with 12 bases between. This CDR3 comprises 13 residues. The germline V gene has CDR1 DFQATT and CDR2 SNEGSKA (reference sequence). As DNA, the CDR3 is TGCAGTGCCGAGGAAGGAGCCACAGATACGCAGTATTTT. Translation: CSAEEGATDTQYF.

This chain uses TRBV24-1 with TRBJ2-3, with D maybe TRBD1 (6 bases). Germline V lookup: CDR1 KGHDR, CDR2 SFDVKD. The CDR3 is 15 amino acids. Trimming removed 5 bases at V and 4 bases at J, with 15 bases between. The CDR3 region is CATSANRDGADTQYF. Written as DNA, the CDR3 is TGTGCCACCAGTGCAAACAGGGATGGGGCAGATACGCAGTATTTT.

This chain joins TRBV7-2 and TRBJ2-1; TRBD2 matches 14 bases. Germline V gene data show CDR1 as SGHTA and CDR2 as FQGNSA. Trimming cost V 1 base and J 7 bases; bases outside gene matches: 3. The CDR3 is 16 amino acids. Here the CDR3 DNA reads TGTGCCAGCAGCTTAGTAGGGACTAGCGGGGGTAATGAGCAGTTCTTC. Translating it yields CASSLVGTSGGNEQFF.

This clonotype showed up just a few times. The rearrangement joins TRBV7-9 to TRBJ2-1, with 7 bases that match TRBD2. Germline V gene sequence: CDR1 SEHNR, CDR2 FQNEAQ (reference sequence). V was clipped by 3 bases and J by 7 bases; unmatched bases: 12. CDR3 size: 16 residues. CDR3 DNA sequence: TGTGCCAGCAGCTTTCCCCGGGCGGGAGTGGAAAATGAGCAGTTCTTC. This sequence encodes CASSFPRAGVENEQFF.

The V call is TRBV9, the J call TRBJ2-1; TRBD2 aligns across 8 bases. V dropped 4 bases and J dropped 5; count of bases not matched to a gene: 8. The germline CDR1 and CDR2 sequences are SGDLS and YYNGEE. The CDR3 has 15 residues. The CDR3 DNA reads as TGTGCCAGCAGCATTAGCGGGACTAGGAACAATGAGCAGTTCTTC. It yields the protein CASSISGTRNNEQFF.

This chain uses TRBV20-1 with TRBJ2-5, with D possibly matching TRBD2 (6 bases). The CDR3 covers 14 residues. V shed 2 bases and J shed 2 bases, with 12 bases lying between them. Looked up from germline, CDR1 is DFQATT and CDR2 is SNEGSKA (reference sequence). The CDR3 loop reads CSARPWDSQETQYF. The CDR3 bases are TGCAGTGCTAGACCTTGGGACTCGCAAGAGACCCAGTACTTC.

This clonotype appeared a few times. V usage is TRBV5-1 and J usage is TRBJ2-3, with TRBD2 matching over 14 bases. V dropped 4 bases and J dropped 6; count of bases not matched to a gene: 10. The germline V gene encodes CDR1 SGHRS and CDR2 YFSETQ. CDR3 length: 17 residues. The CDR3 sequence is CASSPGTSGGSGDTQYF. As DNA, the CDR3 is TGCGCCAGCAGCCCAGGGACTAGCGGGGGATCCGGGGATACGCAGTATTTT.

The V and J genes are TRBV20-1 and TRBJ2-5, with TRBD2 matching 9 bases. The germline CDR1 and CDR2 sequences are DFQATT and SNEGSKA (reference sequence). This CDR3 has 13 amino acids. The V and J ends lost 4 bases and 5 bases, in that order; junction bases with no gene match: 5. The CDR3 sequence is CSAMRTSEETQYF. CDR3 bases: TGCAGTGCTATGAGGACTAGCGAGGAGACCCAGTACTTC.

This clonotype was seen a few times. The CDR3 DNA reads as TGCGCCAGCAGCTTGGCCGTTTTATGGGGTGGGAGTGAGCAGTTCTTC. This encodes CASSLAVLWGGSEQFF. The V call is TRBV5-1, the J call TRBJ2-1, with a tentative D call TRBD2 (5 bases). This CDR3 contains 16 residues. V was trimmed by 0 bases and J by 9 bases, leaving 19 bases between them. Germline V gene sequence: CDR1 SGHRS, CDR2 YFSETQ. Combining the CDR3 with reference TRBV5-1 and TRBJ2-1 gives the whole variable domain KAGVTQTPRYLIKTRGQQVTLSCSPISGHRSVSWYQQTPGQGLQFLFEYFSETQRNKGNFPGRFSGRQFSNSRSEMNVSTLELGDSALYLCASSLAVLWGGSEQFFGPGTRLTVL.

The chain is built from TRBV20-1 and TRBJ1-1; D call uncertain. There are 14 residues in the CDR3. The V gene's germline CDR1 is DFQATT and CDR2 SNEGSKA (reference sequence). Trimming took 5 bases from V and 1 from J, leaving 14 bases between them. CDR3 coding DNA: TGCAGTGCTCCCGGGGTCATAGCGAACACTGAAGCTTTCTTT. Translating gives CSAPGVIANTEAFF.

The gene calls are TRBV15 and TRBJ2-3, with D tentatively TRBD2 (6 bases). Germline lookup yields CDR1 LNHNV and CDR2 YYDKDF (reference sequence). The CDR3 has 11 residues. V was trimmed by 6 bases and J by 7 bases, leaving 8 bases between them. The CDR3 nucleotides are TGTGCCACCAGAGGAGGGAATACGCAGTATTTT. Protein: CATRGGNTQYF.

The DNA of the CDR3 is TGTGCCAGCAGCTTAAGAGGGGGGGACTACTACAATGAGCAGTTCTTC. It is translated as CASSLRGGDYYNEQFF. V usage is TRBV13 and J usage is TRBJ2-1; TRBD2 might be the D (7 bases). CDR1 and CDR2 from the germline V gene are PRHDT and FYEKMQ (reference sequence). The CDR3 is 16 amino acids. The ends were cut back, 2 bases at V and 3 bases at J, with 14 bases in the middle.

J is TRBJ1-1 and V is TRBV5-1; no definite D call. V was shortened by 4 bases and J by 4 bases, with 11 bases between the two germline ends. Germline CDR1 is SGHRS and CDR2 is YFSETQ. The CDR3 loop spans 13 amino acids. The CDR3 bases are TGCGCCAGCAGCGAGGGTGGGAGCACTGAAGCTTTCTTT. It yields the protein CASSEGGSTEAFF.

The chain uses TRBV7-3 and TRBJ2-7; TRBD1 agrees at 9 bases. V lost 0 bases and J lost 3; bases outside the gene matches: 3. The CDR3 extends over 15 amino acids. CDR1 and CDR2 from the germline V gene are SGHTA and FQGTGA. CDR3 region: CASSLTGQGNYEQYF. CDR3 DNA: TGTGCCAGCAGCTTAACGGGACAGGGTAACTACGAGCAGTACTTC.

This clonotype occurred a few times. V usage is TRBV20-1 and J usage is TRBJ1-1, with D tentatively TRBD1 (5 bases). Germline V gene sequence: CDR1 DFQATT, CDR2 SNEGSKA (reference sequence). The CDR3 has 15 residues. V lost 0 bases and J 3 bases, leaving 14 bases between the germline ends. CDR3 DNA: TGCAGTGCTAGAGATCGGGAGGGGAGGGACACTGAAGCTTTCTTT. Its translation: CSARDREGRDTEAFF.

This clonotype was counted only a few times. Because it lacks the conserved phenylalanine or tryptophan at the end, this CDR3 is likely a read error. It is unclear where the CDR3 begins or ends on the DNA, so no DNA is shown, and the CDR3 is as TCRdb lists it. The rearrangement joins TRBV12-3 or TRBV12-4 to TRBJ1-3; the table's TRBD1 call for D was not verified on the DNA. The CDR3 is 12 residues long, counting both termini. This chain's CDR3 is CASSTPGDVPIT.

The chain has TRBV5-5 and TRBJ1-5, with D possibly being TRBD1 (5 bases). Germline V gives CDR1 SGHKS, CDR2 YYEKEE (reference sequence). CDR3 length: 17 residues. V lost 4 bases and J 0 bases, leaving 17 bases between the germline ends. CDR3 sequence reads: CASSLRQSPYSNQPQHF. CDR3 nucleotide sequence: TGTGCCAGCAGCCTAAGACAGTCTCCCTATAGCAATCAGCCCCAGCATTTT. The variable domain in full, with the rest retrieved from reference TRBV5-5 and TRBJ1-5, is DAGVTQSPTHLIKTRGQQVTLRCSPISGHKSVSWYQQVLGQGPQFIFQYYEKEERGRGNFPDRFSARQFPNYSSELNVNALLLGDSALYLCASSLRQSPYSNQPQHFGDGTRLSIL.

The genes are TRBV20-1 and TRBJ2-3, with TRBD2 identical over 12 bases. The CDR3 is 15 residues long. The J segment lost 6 bases and the V segment lost 7 bases, leaving 11 bases of the junction unmatched. The germline V gene encodes CDR1 DFQATT and CDR2 SNEGSKA (reference sequence). The CDR3 DNA reads as TGCAGTGTCCCTGCTAGCGGGGGGGGCGAGGATACGCAGTATTTT. Translated: CSVPASGGGEDTQYF.

The V call is TRBV6-1, the J call TRBJ2-5; 8 bases are shared with TRBD2. V lost 6 bases to trimming and J lost 7 bases; unmatched junction nucleotides: 13. This CDR3 is 15 amino acids long. Germline CDR1 reads MNHNS; CDR2 reads SASEGT. The CDR3 loop is CASSPPGLGNPTQYF. The CDR3 region has the DNA TGTGCCAGCAGCCCTCCGGGACTAGGGAATCCGACCCAGTACTTC.